The sample holds many counts of the clone carrying this T cell receptor (beta chain). What it binds is not known. This entry comes from a study of CD8 T cells in ankylosing spondylitis. Quantitative molecular-barcoded 5'-RACE generated the TCR beta libraries. TCRdb reanalysed the 5' RACE reads using MiXCR and keeps one entry per CDR3 protein. The sample shows around 140,000 distinct CDR3 sequences, over 9.5% of them seen only once. Study-level findings and limits: CD8+ cells made up the disease-linked clones, which were relatively rare in peripheral blood.

There are 14 residues in the CDR3. V was clipped by 3 bases and J by 2 bases; unmatched bases: 3. Sequenced input: blood, either unsorted or a sorted T cell fraction (not recorded which). The gene calls are TRBV12-3 or TRBV12-4 and TRBJ1-2; 7 bases are a match to TRBD1. The receptor comes from a female donor with ankylosing spondylitis or in good health (not recorded which). CDR3 coding DNA: TGTGCCAGCAGTTTTAACAGGGGAAACTATGGCTACACCTTC. Encoded protein: CASSFNRGNYGYTF.